There are many counts of the clone carrying this TCR beta chain. Its antigen remains unidentified. Germline loops: CDR1 MNHEY, CDR2 SMNVEV (reference sequence). Trimming cost V 9 bases and J 4 bases, with 21 bases left between them. The CDR3 loop spans 15 amino acids. This entry is derived from a study of CD8 T cells in ankylosing spondylitis. Study-wide results and caveats: The study identified a TCR beta motif of roughly eight highly homologous variants that appeared characteristic of ankylosing spondylitis blood. Reports say disease-linked clones showed up significantly more in matched ankylosing spondylitis synovial fluid. In the blood and synovial fluid of reactive arthritis, some motif variants had been previously reported. Disease-associated clonotypes exhibited CD8+ identity and were relatively infrequent in peripheral blood.

Making the TCR beta libraries involved quantitative 5'-RACE with molecular barcodes. Via MiXCR, TCRdb re-called the 5' RACE reads, giving one row per CDR3 protein. Of around 490,000 distinct CDR3 sequences in the sample, approximately 5.3% were seen once. The sample taken for sequencing was blood, either unsorted or a sorted T cell fraction (not recorded which). The V and J genes are TRBV27 and TRBJ1-1; D is perhaps TRBD1 (5 bases). This TCR was sampled from a male donor with ankylosing spondylitis. CDR3 region: CASGTGTGRVTEAFF. Written as DNA, the CDR3 is TGTGCCAGTGGGACGGGAACTGGACGGGTCACTGAAGCTTTCTTT.